Following are 7 T cell receptor beta chains from one sample sequenced in a study of blood T cell repertoires in COVID-19. Some clones are missing from TCRdb's copy, which holds only in-frame ones; the method was immunoSEQ multiplex PCR. The sample has about 87,000 clones, 83% seen once; the top ten hold about 17%. The sample consisted of peripheral blood. The receptors were gathered from a woman aged 55-69 years with acute or convalescent COVID-19.

The J gene is TRBJ1-5, the V gene TRBV10-2; D not resolved. Germline V lookup: CDR1 WSHSY, CDR2 SAAADI. V lost 3 bases to trimming and J lost 5 bases, with 8 bases between them. The CDR3 loop spans 13 amino acids. The CDR3 DNA sequence: TGCGCCAGCAGTGAACCGGGTTATCAGCCCCAGCATTTT. The encoded protein is CASSEPGYQPQHF.

The chain joins TRBV23-1 to TRBJ2-1; 8 nucleotides line up with TRBD1. TRBV23-1 is an ORF, with its function uncertain. V lost 6 bases to trimming and J lost 7 bases; unmatched junction nucleotides: 14. This CDR3 region has 16 residues. The CDR3 DNA reads TGCGCCAGCAGAGGAGACAGGGGCCTTGGAGGGAATGAGCAGTTCTTC. It translates to CASRGDRGLGGNEQFF.

This rearrangement joins TRBV9 to TRBJ2-1; 7 bases fit TRBD2. The CDR3 is 15 residues long. V shed 4 bases, J shed 3 bases, and the junction held 7 bases outside the gene matches. CDR1 is SGDLS and CDR2 is YYNGEE in the germline V gene. CDR3 in amino acids: CASSLQGGSYNEQFF. In nucleotides, the CDR3 is TGTGCCAGCAGCCTCCAGGGCGGGAGCTACAATGAGCAGTTCTTC.

This clone showed up just once. CDR3 nucleotide sequence: TGTGCCAGCACCAAGACAGGCAATGAGCAGTTCTTC. Amino acids: CASTKTGNEQFF. The V and J genes are TRBV12-3 or TRBV12-4 and TRBJ2-1; D is perhaps TRBD1 (6 bases). V dropped 7 bases and J dropped 6 bases, with 10 bases sitting between them. The CDR3 is 12 amino acids.

This clone was found a few times. This chain uses TRBV2 with TRBJ2-3; 14 bases are shared with TRBD2. In germline, CDR1 is SNHLY, CDR2 FYNNEI. After removal of 5 bases from V and 4 bases from J, the junction contained 2 bases not matched to a gene. The CDR3 has 15 residues. CDR3 coding DNA: TGTGCCAGCAGTCTGACTAGCGGGGGGGCAGATACGCAGTATTTT. This translates into CASSLTSGGADTQYF.

The gene calls are TRBV6-1 and TRBJ1-2; TRBD1 matches 8 bases. The J segment lost 6 bases and the V segment lost 3 bases, leaving 6 bases of the junction unmatched. The CDR3 totals 14 residues. Germline assignment: CDR1 MNHNS and CDR2 SASEGT. CDR3 sequence (DNA): TGTGCCAGCAGTGAGTCAGGGGGCTTGAATGGCTACACCTTC. It encodes CASSESGGLNGYTF.

V usage is TRBV3-1 (or the pseudogene TRBV3-2) and J usage is TRBJ2-1; D may be TRBD2 (6 bases). Germline loops: CDR1 LGHDT, CDR2 YNNKEL (reference sequence). V lost 2 bases and J lost 6, with 17 bases in between. There are 16 residues in the CDR3. CDR3 loop: CASSQMGLPGVNEQFF. The CDR3 DNA sequence: TGTGCCAGCAGCCAAATGGGACTCCCGGGAGTCAATGAGCAGTTCTTC.